The 22 T cell receptor beta chains below were found in one sample sequenced in a study of PD-L1 blockade in urothelial cancer (dated by TCRdb to the late 2010s). The method behind the library was the immunoSEQ multiplex PCR assay. TCRdb stores this immuneACCESS table with in-frame sequences only. Part of the clones is absent; in the studies checked, under half of the shortfall reflects unresolved V genes, and no reason is known for the rest. This sample is represented by some 100,000 clones; 91% of them were singletons. Around 0.9% of the sample is in the top ten clones. This specimen consisted of PBMCs, obtained around atezolizumab (anti-PD-L1) treatment. The receptors originated from an elderly woman with urothelial cancer.

CDR3 region: CASSGLAGTQETQYF. The CDR3 region has the DNA TGTGCCAGCAGTGGGCTAGCCGGGACTCAAGAGACCCAGTACTTC. The chain recombines TRBV6-1 with TRBJ2-5, with a tentative D call TRBD2 (6 bases). From germline, CDR1 is MNHNS and CDR2 SASEGT. The V end was cut by 4 bases, the J end by 2 bases, with 14 bases between. The CDR3 runs to 15 residues.

The chain recombines TRBV18 with TRBJ2-1; the D gene is possibly TRBD2 (6 bases). Germline CDR1 is KGHSH and CDR2 is LQKENI. Trimming removed 0 bases from V and 5 bases from J, with 14 bases in between. This CDR3 has 16 amino acids. CDR3 nucleotides: TGTGCCAGCTCACCACCTTCAGGAGGAGGGAACAATGAGCAGTTCTTC. It encodes CASSPPSGGGNNEQFF.

The CDR3 here is CASSGHLEQYF. The CDR3 nucleotides read TGCGCCAGCAGTGGGCACCTCGAGCAGTACTTC. The chain is built from TRBV10-2 and TRBJ2-7; the D is unclear. Trimming cost V 4 bases and J 6 bases, with 7 bases left between them. The CDR3 loop spans 11 amino acids. Germline V gives CDR1 WSHSY, CDR2 SAAADI.

The genes are TRBV10-1 and TRBJ1-1; weak D call: TRBD1 (5 bases). Trimming removed 3 bases from V and 5 bases from J, with 10 bases in between. This CDR3 contains 13 residues. Germline CDR1 is WNHNN and CDR2 is SYGVQD (reference sequence). CDR3: CASSEQARTEAFF. CDR3 in DNA: TGCGCCAGCAGTGAACAGGCGCGGACTGAAGCTTTCTTT.

The chain has TRBV30 and TRBJ1-1, with TRBD1 as a possible D gene (5 bases). This CDR3 comprises 14 residues. Germline lookup yields CDR1 GTSNPN and CDR2 SVGIG (reference sequence). Trimming removed 8 bases at V and 3 bases at J, with 19 bases between. The CDR3 is CAGRGSGTDTEAFF. CDR3 nucleotides: TGTGCCGGGCGGGGGAGCGGCACGGACACTGAAGCTTTCTTT.

The V gene is TRBV2, the J gene TRBJ1-2, with 7 bases fitting TRBD1. CDR3 length: 14 residues. Per the germline V gene, CDR1 is SNHLY and CDR2 is FYNNEI. The V segment lost 1 base and the J segment 12 bases; nucleotides outside the gene matches: 11. This CDR3 reads CASSEVLPKGAHTF. Here the CDR3 DNA reads TGTGCCAGCAGTGAAGTCTTGCCTAAGGGGGCCCACACCTTC.

The rearrangement links TRBV5-1 to TRBJ1-4; 7 bases fit TRBD1. Germline V gene sequence: CDR1 SGHRS, CDR2 YFSETQ. V was clipped by 0 bases and J by 5 bases; unmatched bases: 10. This CDR3 has 17 residues. The CDR3 is CASSLDGRGMGNEKLFF. CDR3 nucleotide sequence: TGCGCCAGCAGCTTGGACGGCAGGGGGATGGGGAATGAAAAACTGTTTTTT.

The chain uses TRBV10-1 and TRBJ1-2; 8 nucleotides agree with TRBD1. Germline lookup yields CDR1 WNHNN and CDR2 SYGVQD (reference sequence). J lost 0 bases, V lost 6 bases, and 6 bases had no gene match. This CDR3 is built from 15 residues. In nucleotides, the CDR3 is TGCGCCAGCAGCTCCGGACAGGGAGCTAACTATGGCTACACCTTC. This codes for CASSSGQGANYGYTF.

The CDR3 region has the DNA TGTGCCAGCTCACTTACTTCACGAGGAGATACATATGGCTACACCTTC. Translated: CASSLTSRGDTYGYTF. The chain carries TRBV18 and TRBJ1-2; the D is unclear. The ends were cut back, 4 bases at V and 5 bases at J, with 20 bases in the middle. The germline V gene has CDR1 KGHSH and CDR2 LQKENI. The CDR3 sequence is 16 residues long.

The rearrangement uses TRBV10-2 and TRBJ2-1; the match to TRBD2 covers 10 bases. Trimming at V came to 4 bases and at J to 2 bases, leaving 11 bases not matched to a gene. This CDR3 region has 18 residues. Per the germline V gene, CDR1 is WSHSY and CDR2 is SAAADI. As DNA, the CDR3 is TGCGCCAGCAGTGTGTTAAGGACTAGCGGCCATACCTACAATGAGCAGTTCTTC. This codes for CASSVLRTSGHTYNEQFF.

J is TRBJ2-1 and V is TRBV7-2; unclear D gene. The CDR3 has 11 residues. V lost 4 bases and J lost 8, with 6 bases in between. CDR1 is SGHTA, CDR2 FQGNSA, per germline. CDR3 nucleotides: TGTGCCAGCAGCTCCCTCGATGAGCAGTTCTTC. Encoded protein: CASSSLDEQFF.

DNA for the CDR3: TGTGCCTGGAAATCAGGGGCCGCGAACACTGAAGCTTTCTTT. Protein product: CAWKSGAANTEAFF. J is TRBJ1-1 and V is TRBV30; D may be TRBD1 (6 bases). This CDR3 is 14 amino acids long. V lost 4 bases to trimming and J lost 1 base, with 13 bases between them. CDR1 is GTSNPN, CDR2 SVGIG, per germline (reference sequence).

CDR3 in amino acids: CASSHIGGTQYF. CDR3 in DNA: TGTGCCAGCAGCCACATAGGAGGGACCCAGTACTTC. The rearrangement joins TRBV5-4 to TRBJ2-5, with TRBD2 as a possible D gene (5 bases). Trimming took off 4 bases at V and 7 bases at J, with 11 bases between the two ends. Germline CDR1 reads SGHNT; CDR2 reads YYREEE (reference sequence). The CDR3 is 12 residues long.

The chain couples TRBV19 to TRBJ2-2; D perhaps matches TRBD2 (6 bases). Trimming took 5 bases from V and 6 from J, leaving 10 bases between them. This CDR3 has 13 residues. CDR1 LNHDA and CDR2 SQIVND come from the germline V gene (reference sequence). As DNA, the CDR3 is TGTGCCAGTAGTCTTTGGGGGGCCGGGGAGCTGTTTTTT. This codes for CASSLWGAGELFF.

The chain combines TRBV5-1 with TRBJ1-5, with 9 bases aligning to TRBD1. The germline CDR1 and CDR2 sequences are SGHRS and YFSETQ. CDR3 length: 15 amino acids. V shed 5 bases, J shed 3 bases, and the junction held 6 bases outside the gene matches. In DNA, the CDR3 is TGCGCCAGCAGTATCGGACAGGGGTACAATCAGCCCCAGCATTTT. Its translation: CASSIGQGYNQPQHF.

This clone was detected only once. This rearrangement joins TRBV5-1 to TRBJ1-1; TRBD1 matches at 7 bases. In germline, CDR1 is SGHRS, CDR2 YFSETQ. The J segment lost 4 bases and the V segment lost 3 bases, leaving 12 bases of the junction unmatched. The CDR3 is made up of 16 amino acids. This CDR3 reads CASSSKGQTLSTEAFF. The DNA of the CDR3 is TGCGCCAGCAGCTCCAAGGGACAGACCTTGAGCACTGAAGCTTTCTTT.

This chain uses TRBV5-1 with TRBJ2-2; 11 bases are a match to TRBD1. Germline V lookup: CDR1 SGHRS, CDR2 YFSETQ. The CDR3 has 15 residues. Germline trimming cut 5 bases from V and 3 bases from J; bases unmatched to any gene: 3. CDR3 sequence: CASRGQGGHTGELFF. For the CDR3, the DNA is TGCGCCAGCAGGGGACAGGGGGGTCACACCGGGGAGCTGTTTTTT.

This chain links TRBV28 with TRBJ1-1, with unresolved D. Germline CDR1 MDHEN, CDR2 SYDVKM. V lost 3 bases to trimming and J lost 4 bases, with 9 bases between them. The CDR3 extends over 13 amino acids. The CDR3 sequence is CASSFNGGTEAFF. Here the CDR3 DNA reads TGTGCCAGCAGTTTTAATGGCGGCACTGAAGCTTTCTTT.

The chain has TRBV11-2 and TRBJ2-7; tentative D call: TRBD2 (5 bases). Germline loops: CDR1 SGHAT, CDR2 FQNNGV. Trimming stripped 5 bases from V and 0 bases from J, with 11 bases between. The CDR3 covers 14 residues. In nucleotides, the CDR3 is TGTGCCAGCAGCCCCGGGATCCCCTCCTACGAGCAGTACTTC. This gives the protein CASSPGIPSYEQYF.

The chain carries TRBV6-6 and TRBJ2-3, with 8 positions matching TRBD1. There are 15 residues in the CDR3. CDR1 MNHNY and CDR2 SVGAGI come from the germline V gene (reference sequence). J was trimmed by 3 bases and V by 6 bases; bases with no gene match: 8. CDR3 region: CASRPTGGRTDTQYF. CDR3 coding DNA: TGTGCCAGCAGGCCCACAGGGGGTAGGACAGATACGCAGTATTTT.

The chain is built from TRBV5-1 and TRBJ2-7, with D unresolved. Germline CDR1 reads SGHRS; CDR2 reads YFSETQ. CDR3 size: 13 residues. Trimming removed 3 bases at V and 7 bases at J, with 14 bases between. The DNA of the CDR3 is TGCGCCAGCAGCTCCCAGTCCGTCTTTGAGCAGTACTTC. This translates into CASSSQSVFEQYF.

This clone showed up just once. This chain links TRBV5-1 with TRBJ2-7; perhaps TRBD1 as D (5 bases). With 7 bases removed from V and 4 bases from J, the gap between germline ends came to 15 bases. The CDR3 length is 13 residues. Germline-derived CDR1 and CDR2 are SGHRS and YFSETQ. The CDR3 sequence is CASSGQPLYEQYF. The CDR3 DNA is TGCGCCAGCTCCGGACAACCCCTTTACGAGCAGTACTTC.